Listed below are T cell receptor beta chains from one sample, sequenced in a study of blood T cell repertoires in COVID-19. Clones were sequenced by immunoSEQ multiplex PCR, and TCRdb holds only the in-frame ones, with some missing. The table has 50,000 to 70,000 clones, approximately 84% seen once. Material for sequencing was peripheral blood. These receptors all come from an elderly man with COVID-19, enrolled during active disease. CDR3s include the opening cysteine and the closing phenylalanine or tryptophan. Fields, in order: D gene, clone size, J gene, V gene, CDR3 protein, CDR3 DNA. The D gene is left open where the match is weak. Not all rows give a size; the values are once, few, many and, for expanded clones, a class.

TRBD2 - TRBJ2-3 TRBV5-1 CASRGLAVTDTQYF TGCGCCAGCAGGGGACTAGCGGTTACAGATACGCAGTATTTT
- - TRBJ1-5 TRBV11-3 CASSLDLTGSCNQPQHF TGTGCCAGCAGCTTAGACCTGACAGGCTCTTGCAATCAGCCCCAGCATTTT
TRBD1 - TRBJ2-1 TRBV5-1 CASSSTGGQGNTYNEQFF TGCGCCAGCAGCTCAACGGGGGGACAGGGGAATACCTACAATGAGCAGTTCTTC
- - TRBJ2-1 TRBV30 CAWSVQGEQFF TGTGCCTGGAGTGTACAGGGAGAGCAGTTCTTC
TRBD1 - TRBJ1-3 TRBV7-2 CASSSTGTSGNTIYF TGTGCCAGCAGCTCGACAGGGACCTCTGGAAACACCATATATTTT
- - TRBJ2-3 TRBV6-2/TRBV6-3 CASSYQQGLDTQYF TGTGCCAGCAGTTACCAGCAGGGGCTAGATACGCAGTATTTT
TRBD1 - TRBJ2-7 TRBV25-1 CAAGGQGAGEQYF TGTGCCGCAGGGGGGCAGGGGGCAGGAGAGCAGTACTTC
- - TRBJ2-1 TRBV5-4 CASSSLSVSSYNEQFF TGTGCCAGCAGCTCCTTATCGGTGAGCTCCTACAATGAGCAGTTCTTC
- once TRBJ2-1 TRBV5-8 CASRDPGPSSYNEQFF TGTGCCAGCAGAGACCCGGGTCCTAGCTCCTACAATGAGCAGTTCTTC
- - TRBJ1-1 TRBV9 CASSVESVSTEAFF TGTGCCAGCAGCGTAGAATCAGTGTCCACTGAAGCTTTCTTT
TRBD1 - TRBJ1-5 TRBV6-6 CASSKGGQGGQPQHF TGTGCCAGCAGTAAGGGGGGACAGGGTGGCCAGCCCCAGCATTTT
- - TRBJ2-2 TRBV24-1 CATSATTGELFF TGTGCCACCAGTGCGACAACCGGGGAGCTGTTTTTT
- - TRBJ1-3 TRBV6-2/TRBV6-3 CASSPAVVNTIYF TGTGCCAGCAGTCCAGCGGTCGTAAACACCATATATTTT
- - TRBJ2-5 TRBV5-1 CASSLQETQYF TGCGCCAGCAGCCTCCAAGAGACCCAGTACTTC
TRBD1 few TRBJ1-6 TRBV27 CASSPRQGNSPLHF TGTGCCAGCAGTCCCCGACAGGGTAATTCACCCCTCCACTTT
TRBD1 - TRBJ2-1 TRBV28 CASSSAGTGAYNEQFF TGTGCCAGCAGTTCCGCCGGGACAGGGGCCTACAATGAGCAGTTCTTC
- - TRBJ1-1 TRBV28 CASTRTRNTEAFF TGTGCCAGCACCAGGACAAGGAACACTGAAGCTTTCTTT
- - TRBJ1-1 TRBV19 CASEEGQTLYTEAFF TGTGCCAGTGAAGAAGGTCAGACTTTGTACACTGAAGCTTTCTTT
- - TRBJ1-2 TRBV7-2 CASSLPGFHGYTF TGTGCCAGCAGCTTACCAGGGTTCCATGGCTACACCTTC
- - TRBJ1-1 TRBV21-1 CASSKAGTGTKNTEAFF TGTGCCAGCAGCAAGGCCGGGACAGGGACTAAGAACACTGAAGCTTTCTTT
- - TRBJ2-3 TRBV19 CASRDSANTDTQYF TGTGCCAGTAGGGATAGCGCGAACACAGATACGCAGTATTTT
- - TRBJ1-3 TRBV7-8 CASSLIKGNTIYF TGTGCCAGCAGCCTTATAAAAGGAAACACCATATATTTT
- - TRBJ2-3 TRBV21-1 CASREEAGVDTQYF TGTGCCAGCAGAGAGGAAGCGGGAGTAGATACGCAGTATTTT
- - TRBJ1-3 TRBV7-9 CASRRGSSGNTIYF TGTGCCAGCAGACGAGGTAGCTCTGGAAACACCATATATTTT
- few TRBJ2-1 TRBV7-7 CASSPSPGLSYNEQFF TGTGCCAGCAGCCCAAGTCCGGGACTGAGCTACAATGAGCAGTTCTTC
TRBD2 - TRBJ2-1 TRBV4-3 CASSHASRSSGLGNEQFF TGCGCCAGCAGCCACGCCTCCCGATCTAGCGGGTTGGGGAATGAGCAGTTCTTC
TRBD2 once TRBJ2-3 TRBV7-2 CASIKTSGGADTQYF TGTGCCAGCATCAAAACTAGCGGGGGGGCAGATACGCAGTATTTT
TRBD1 - TRBJ1-2 TRBV28 CASSLWGDRVEYGYTF TGTGCCAGCAGTTTATGGGGGGACAGGGTGGAGTATGGCTACACCTTC
- - TRBJ1-1 TRBV6-2/TRBV6-3 CASSYTTGQFEAFF TGTGCCAGCAGTTACACCACCGGACAGTTTGAAGCTTTCTTT
- once TRBJ1-1 TRBV7-2 CASSLDGGSLNTEAFF TGTGCCAGCAGCTTAGACGGCGGCAGCTTGAACACTGAAGCTTTCTTT
TRBD1 - TRBJ1-3 TRBV7-2 CASSLAANRGPNTIYF TGTGCCAGCAGCTTAGCAGCGAACAGGGGGCCGAACACCATATATTTT
TRBD2 - TRBJ2-1 TRBV18 CASSPTSGIVEQFF TGTGCCAGCTCACCGACTAGCGGGATTGTTGAGCAGTTCTTC
- - TRBJ1-5 TRBV6-5 CASSLQGGSNQPQHF TGTGCCAGCAGTTTGCAGGGAGGTAGCAATCAGCCCCAGCATTTT
- - TRBJ2-1 TRBV29-1 CSVENPVKNNEQFF TGCAGCGTTGAAAACCCGGTCAAAAACAATGAGCAGTTCTTC
TRBD1 - TRBJ1-5 TRBV7-7 CASSLTGGGPQHF TGTGCCAGCAGCTTGACAGGGGGCGGACCCCAGCATTTT
TRBD2 few TRBJ2-1 TRBV9 CASSAAGLAVFNEQFF TGTGCCAGCAGCGCCGCCGGACTAGCGGTGTTCAATGAGCAGTTCTTC
TRBD1 few TRBJ1-4 TRBV4-3 CASSQALGTGVNEKLFF TGCGCCAGCAGCCAGGCGTTGGGGACAGGGGTTAATGAAAAACTGTTTTTT
TRBD2 few TRBJ2-2 TRBV11-1 CASSTGTSGGTGELFF TGTGCCAGCAGCACCGGGACTAGCGGGGGGACCGGGGAGCTGTTTTTT